A selection of T cell receptor beta chains follows, all from one sample in a study of shared clonotypes between healthy human individuals. Generated by immunoSEQ multiplex PCR, the TCRdb table keeps only in-frame clones and is missing some. The sample contains about 1,800,000 clones, about 94% of which appear only once. The sequenced sample was naive CD8+ T cells sorted from blood. These receptors were obtained from a man younger than 35 in good health. Each CDR3 is given with its conserved first and last residue. The D gene is left open where the match is weak. Clone size is stated in some rows and not others, as once, few, many or a class when expanded.

D gene	clone size	V gene	J gene	CDR3 DNA	CDR3 protein
TRBD2	.	TRBV19	TRBJ2-7	TGTGCCAGTAGTCCGGGAGGGCCCTACGAGCAGTACTTC	CASSPGGPYEQYF
.	.	TRBV7-9	TRBJ2-5	TGTGCCAGCAGCTTAGGGGCTGAGGGGGGAAAACAAGAGACCCAGTACTTC	CASSLGAEGGKQETQYF
TRBD2	.	TRBV10-2	TRBJ2-7	TGCGCCAGCAGTGGTTTAGCGGGAGACGAGCAGTACTTC	CASSGLAGDEQYF
TRBD2	.	TRBV29-1	TRBJ2-7	TGCAGCGTTGGCATTAGCGGGGCCTACGAGCAGTACTTC	CSVGISGAYEQYF
TRBD1	.	TRBV6-5	TRBJ1-2	TGTGCCAGCAGTTCGGACAGGGAGGGCTTCTATGGCTACACCTTC	CASSSDREGFYGYTF
TRBD1	.	TRBV29-1	TRBJ2-5	TGCAGCGGAAGACAGGGCGGAGAGACCCAGTACTTC	CSGRQGGETQYF
.	.	TRBV2	TRBJ2-7	TGTGCCAGCAGCCAGGGAGCATACTACGAGCAGTACTTC	CASSQGAYYEQYF
TRBD2	.	TRBV27	TRBJ2-5	TGTGCCAGCAGTTTAATCTATGGGGGGGTTGAGACCCAGTACTTC	CASSLIYGGVETQYF
.	.	TRBV7-9	TRBJ1-1	TGTGCCAGCAGGGACAGCATGAACACTGAAGCTTTCTTT	CASRDSMNTEAFF
.	.	TRBV7-9	TRBJ1-4	TGTGCCAGCAGCCTTAGAGGACCAGGTGGCGAAAAACTGTTTTTT	CASSLRGPGGEKLFF
.	.	TRBV4-1	TRBJ1-2	TGCGCCAGCAGCCAGATAGGGGACTATGGCTACACCTTC	CASSQIGDYGYTF
.	.	TRBV6-5	TRBJ1-1	TGTGCCAGCAGTTACCGGGAGGGCCCTGAAGCTTTCTTT	CASSYREGPEAFF
.	.	TRBV4-3	TRBJ1-4	TGCGCCAGCAGCCGCCTATGGGGGGCTGATGAAAAACTGTTTTTT	CASSRLWGADEKLFF
TRBD2	.	TRBV2	TRBJ2-7	TGTGCCAGCAGTGAAAGCTTGGCGACTAGCGGGAGGGCCATAGTCGAGCAGTACTTC	CASSESLATSGRAIVEQYF
TRBD1	.	TRBV28	TRBJ1-1	TGTGCCAGCAGTTTATGGGGGGACAGGGAGGGCGACACTGAAGCTTTCTTT	CASSLWGDREGDTEAFF
TRBD1	.	TRBV27	TRBJ2-5	TGTGCCAGCAGTCCCGGGACAGGGGGCTCAGAGACCCAGTACTTC	CASSPGTGGSETQYF
.	few	TRBV5-1	TRBJ1-4	TGCGCCAGCAGCTTGGGAGAAAAACTGTTTTTT	CASSLGEKLFF
TRBD1	.	TRBV5-6	TRBJ2-7	TGTGCCAGCAGCGCGGGACAGGGTATGACCGAGCAGTACTTC	CASSAGQGMTEQYF
.	.	TRBV7-6	TRBJ2-7	TGTGCCAGCAGCTTAGATTCGGACACCTGGGCCTCCGAGCAGTACTTC	CASSLDSDTWASEQYF
TRBD2	.	TRBV28	TRBJ2-7	TGTGCCAGCAGTCCAAGCGGGAGTGGAAACGAGCAGTACTTC	CASSPSGSGNEQYF
.	.	TRBV7-9	TRBJ2-7	TGTGCCAGCAGCTTTGACAGTATCTACGAGCAGTACTTC	CASSFDSIYEQYF
.	.	TRBV6-5	TRBJ1-6	TGTGCCAGCAGCTACCGAGGGGTATATAATTCACCCCTCCACTTT	CASSYRGVYNSPLHF
.	.	TRBV19	TRBJ2-2	TGTGCCAGTAGCTTCGGGCATAACACCGGGGAGCTGTTTTTT	CASSFGHNTGELFF
.	.	TRBV27	TRBJ2-7	TGTGCCAGCAGTTTTTACCGGGGCAGCAACGAGCAGTACTTC	CASSFYRGSNEQYF
TRBD1	.	TRBV27	TRBJ1-5	TGTGCCAGCAGTCCTGGACAGGTGGCGGGGCAGCCCCAGCATTTT	CASSPGQVAGQPQHF
TRBD1	.	TRBV19	TRBJ2-2	TGTGCCAGTACCTCCGGACAGGGGGCTGCCGGGGAGCTGTTTTTT	CASTSGQGAAGELFF
.	.	TRBV13	TRBJ1-6	TGTGCCAGCAGCCAAGCGGGCCCCCATAATTCACCCCTCCACTTT	CASSQAGPHNSPLHF
.	.	TRBV19	TRBJ1-6	TGTGCCAGTAGGATGGGGGAAGGTGACTCACCCCTCCACTTT	CASRMGEGDSPLHF
TRBD1	.	TRBV28	TRBJ2-7	TGTGCCATCGAGACAGGGAGCTCCTACGAGCAGTACTTC	CAIETGSSYEQYF
TRBD2	.	TRBV28	TRBJ2-7	TGTGCCAGCAGTACCGGACTAGCGGGGGCCTTATCCTACGAGCAGTACTTC	CASSTGLAGALSYEQYF
.	.	TRBV7-8	TRBJ2-7	TGTGCCAGCAGCTTAGCGGGACTGCAGACCTACGAGCAGTACTTC	CASSLAGLQTYEQYF